Here is one T cell receptor beta chain with its context. The CDR3 contains 17 residues. The ends were cut back, 0 bases at V and 4 bases at J, with 16 bases in the middle. Germline CDR1 ENHRY, CDR2 SYGVKD. This specimen comes from a study of OX40 agonist ivuxolimab in advanced cancers. Study summary: Patients assigned to dose escalation were diagnosed with hepatocellular carcinoma, melanoma, renal cell or head and neck cancer. Prior therapy, whether anti-PD-1, anti-PD-L1 or anti-CTLA-4, was allowed, and approximately 37% had some.

The repertoire was sequenced with immunoSEQ multiplex PCR; TCRdb's copy has only in-frame clones and lacks some. The table records roughly 110,000 clones, 90% of them present only once. The chain joins TRBV10-3 to TRBJ2-1, with D maybe TRBD1 (5 bases). The sequenced sample was CD4+ or CD8+ T cells sorted from blood, obtained in a trial of the OX40 agonist ivuxolimab. The sequence derives from an adult with an advanced solid tumor such as melanoma, head and neck, liver or kidney cancer. CDR3 nucleotide sequence: TGTGCCATCAGTGAGTCCTCTTGGCAGGGTGGTTACAATGAGCAGTTCTTC. Translating gives CAISESSWQGGYNEQFF.